A single sample is the source of the 12 T cell receptor beta chains below, sequenced in a study of blood T cell repertoires in COVID-19. Clones were sequenced by immunoSEQ multiplex PCR, and TCRdb holds only the in-frame ones, with some missing. Among roughly 300,000 clones, less than 85% were seen once, and the ten largest hold more than 1.1%. Material for sequencing was peripheral blood. Source of these receptors: a human donor with COVID-19, enrolled during active disease. The donor label of this sample is uncertain.

The V call is TRBV29-1, the J call TRBJ2-1; the D gene is possibly TRBD1 (5 bases). The CDR3 runs 12 residues. Germline CDR1 and CDR2: SQVTM and ANQGSEA. V lost 3 bases and J 8 bases, leaving 11 bases between the germline ends. CDR3 sequence reads: CSVDGQGHEQFF. The CDR3 DNA follows: TGCAGCGTTGACGGGCAGGGTCATGAGCAGTTCTTC.

This clone has just one count. This sequence joins TRBV2 and TRBJ1-5, with TRBD1 as a possible D gene (5 bases). CDR3 length: 14 amino acids. Germline CDR1 is SNHLY and CDR2 is FYNNEI. With 6 bases removed from V and 1 base from J, the gap between germline ends came to 10 bases. The CDR3 protein is CASRGGTSNQPQHF. The CDR3 region has the DNA TGTGCCAGCAGGGGGGGTACGAGCAATCAGCCCCAGCATTTT.

This clone was picked up one time. The chain carries TRBV3-1 (or the pseudogene TRBV3-2) and TRBJ2-1; 10 nucleotides match TRBD2. The CDR3 is made up of 13 amino acids. Trimming at V came to 1 base and at J to 13 bases, leaving 4 bases not matched to a gene. Germline CDR1 LGHDT, CDR2 YNNKEL (reference sequence). The CDR3 bases are TGTGCCAGCAGCCAAGGACTAGCGGGCCAACAGTTCTTC. Protein: CASSQGLAGQQFF.

The genes are TRBV9 and TRBJ2-5; 7 bases map to TRBD1. Germline V lookup: CDR1 SGDLS, CDR2 YYNGEE. CDR3 length: 15 amino acids. V lost 4 bases and J lost 2; bases outside the gene matches: 8. The CDR3: CASSTRDRAQETQYF. CDR3 DNA: TGTGCCAGCAGCACAAGAGACAGGGCTCAAGAGACCCAGTACTTC.

The chain couples TRBV19 to TRBJ1-2; a possible D gene is TRBD1 (6 bases). CDR1 LNHDA and CDR2 SQIVND come from the germline V gene (reference sequence). V lost 7 bases to trimming and J lost 2 bases, with 11 bases between them. This CDR3 contains 13 residues. The CDR3 protein is CASTLGQNYGYTF. For the CDR3, the DNA is TGTGCCAGTACTTTAGGACAGAACTATGGCTACACCTTC.

The chain has TRBV2 and TRBJ1-5; D is ambiguous. The germline CDR1 and CDR2 sequences are SNHLY and FYNNEI. V was shortened by 7 bases and J by 3 bases, with 16 bases between the two germline ends. The CDR3 totals 15 residues. The CDR3 nucleotides are TGTGCCAGCACACTACAGCGGACTTTCAATCAGCCCCAGCATTTT. This codes for CASTLQRTFNQPQHF.

This clone was counted a single time. This chain connects TRBV7-2 to TRBJ2-1; TRBD2 agrees at 8 bases. Germline CDR1 SGHTA, CDR2 FQGNSA. V shed 1 base, J shed 2 bases, and the junction held 1 base outside the gene matches. The CDR3 has 15 residues. The CDR3 region is CASSLGGRTYNEQFF. For the CDR3, the DNA is TGTGCCAGCAGCTTAGGCGGGAGGACCTACAATGAGCAGTTCTTC. Using reference TRBV7-2 and TRBJ2-1 for the parts outside the CDR3, the full variable domain is GAGVSQSPSNKVTEKGKDVELRCDPISGHTALYWYRQSLGQGLEFLIYFQGNSAPDKSGLPSDRFSAERTGGSVSTLTIQRTQQEDSAVYLCASSLGGRTYNEQFFGPGTRLTVL.

Only one count was recorded for this clone. The rearrangement links TRBV5-1 to TRBJ2-5; 7 bases agree with TRBD2. There are 14 residues in the CDR3. V trimming: 2 bases; J trimming: 3 bases; junction bases outside the gene matches: 4. CDR1 and CDR2 from the germline V gene are SGHRS and YFSETQ. The CDR3 protein is CASSFGLAEETQYF. The CDR3 DNA reads as TGCGCCAGCAGCTTTGGGCTAGCGGAAGAGACCCAGTACTTC.

The V and J genes are TRBV5-1 and TRBJ1-6; D is unresolved. Germline assignment: CDR1 SGHRS and CDR2 YFSETQ. The CDR3 consists of 15 residues. V dropped 3 bases and J dropped 6 bases, with 13 bases sitting between them. The CDR3 DNA sequence: TGCGCCAGCAGCTCCCGGGAGGGAGGTAATTCACCCCTCCACTTT. Amino acid sequence: CASSSREGGNSPLHF.

This rearrangement joins TRBV19 to TRBJ2-1, with 10 bases lining up with TRBD2. This CDR3 contains 19 residues. Germline trimming cut 6 bases from V and 4 bases from J; bases unmatched to any gene: 18. Per the germline V gene, CDR1 is LNHDA and CDR2 is SQIVND (reference sequence). CDR3 protein: CASSPSRGSGRSRYNEQFF. For the CDR3, the DNA is TGTGCCAGTAGCCCCTCTCGAGGTAGCGGGAGGAGCAGATACAATGAGCAGTTCTTC.

The rearrangement joins TRBV11-2 to TRBJ2-7; 10 bases fit TRBD2. Unmatched junction bases numbered 9, after V lost 1 base and J lost 6 bases. This CDR3 has 16 amino acids. Germline assignment: CDR1 SGHAT and CDR2 FQNNGV. CDR3 residues: CASSLVLAGVRSEQYF. CDR3 DNA: TGTGCCAGCAGCTTAGTCCTAGCGGGAGTTCGCAGCGAGCAGTACTTC.

This clone was detected once. The chain carries TRBV11-3 and TRBJ2-7; D perhaps matches TRBD2 (6 bases). The CDR3 totals 14 residues. The V and J ends lost 3 bases and 2 bases respectively, with 11 bases between them. From germline, CDR1 is SGHNT and CDR2 YENEEA. DNA for the CDR3: TGTGCCAGCAGCTTGAGTCGGGGGACCTACGAGCAGTACTTC. Amino acids: CASSLSRGTYEQYF.